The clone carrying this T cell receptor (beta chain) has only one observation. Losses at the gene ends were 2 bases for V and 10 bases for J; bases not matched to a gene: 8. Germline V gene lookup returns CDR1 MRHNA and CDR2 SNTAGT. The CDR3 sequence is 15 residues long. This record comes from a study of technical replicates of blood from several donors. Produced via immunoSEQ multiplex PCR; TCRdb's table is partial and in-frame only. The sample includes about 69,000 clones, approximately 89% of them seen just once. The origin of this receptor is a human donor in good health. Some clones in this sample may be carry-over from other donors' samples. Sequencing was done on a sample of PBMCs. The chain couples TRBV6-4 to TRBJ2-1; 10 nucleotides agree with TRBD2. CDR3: CASSDQRGGFGEQFF. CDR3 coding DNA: TGTGCCAGCAGTGACCAGCGGGGGGGCTTCGGAGAGCAGTTCTTC.